These 8 T cell receptor beta chains came from one sample sequenced in a study of naive CD8 T cells in extremely preterm neonates (dated by TCRdb to about 2017). Library creation used the immunoSEQ multiplex PCR assay. The table comes from immuneACCESS by way of TCRdb, which keeps in-frame sequences with V and J called. Part of the clones is missing from these tables; in studies checked, under half for an unresolved V gene and the rest for unknown reasons. This sample holds approximately 5,200 clones; approximately 96% were observed only once. Of the sample, roughly 0.82% falls within the top ten clones. Sequencing was performed on naive CD8+ T cells from blood. The receptor set was obtained from a human donor in good health.

This rearrangement joins TRBV19 to TRBJ1-2; weak D call: TRBD1 (6 bases). The ends were cut back, 5 bases at V and 4 bases at J, with 17 bases in the middle. CDR1 and CDR2 from the germline V gene are LNHDA and SQIVND (reference sequence). CDR3 size: 15 residues. The CDR3 sequence is CASSAFNRAGYGYTF. Written as DNA, the CDR3 is TGTGCCAGTAGTGCCTTCAACAGGGCTGGCTATGGCTACACCTTC.

The V call is TRBV4-3, the J call TRBJ2-5, with 7 bases that match TRBD2. J lost 3 bases, V lost 1 base, and 8 bases had no gene match. The CDR3 is 16 residues long. The germline CDR1 and CDR2 sequences are LGHNA and YSLEER. The DNA for the CDR3 is TGCGCCAGCAGCCAAGTTGCACCAGCGGGGAAAGAGACCCAGTACTTC. Its protein product is CASSQVAPAGKETQYF.

CDR3 sequence (DNA): TGTGCCAGCAGTTTAGGGCTAGCGGCTTACAATGAGCAGTTCTTC. Residues: CASSLGLAAYNEQFF. The chain employs TRBV27 and TRBJ2-1; 7 nucleotides agree with TRBD2. CDR3 length equals 15 residues. V lost 2 bases and J lost 4; bases outside the gene matches: 5. CDR1 MNHEY and CDR2 SMNVEV come from the germline V gene (reference sequence).

J is TRBJ1-2 and V is TRBV2; D uncertain. This CDR3 is 12 amino acids long. V was cut by 4 bases and J by 5 bases, with 8 bases left in between. Germline CDR1 reads SNHLY; CDR2 reads FYNNEI. DNA of the CDR3: TGTGCCAGCAGTGGGGAGCGATATGGCTACACCTTC. This codes for CASSGERYGYTF.

V is TRBV11-1 and J is TRBJ1-1, with D tentatively TRBD1 (5 bases). This CDR3 is 16 amino acids long. From germline, CDR1 is SGHAT and CDR2 FQDESV (reference sequence). Trimming cost V 5 bases and J 3 bases, with 19 bases left between them. This CDR3 reads CASSPPGYRLDTEAFF. The CDR3 DNA is TGTGCCAGCAGCCCCCCTGGGTACAGGCTTGACACTGAAGCTTTCTTT.

The V and J genes are TRBV15 and TRBJ1-5, with a tentative D call TRBD1 (5 bases). This CDR3 spans 17 amino acids. The V and J ends lost 0 bases and 6 bases respectively, with 18 bases between them. Germline values: CDR1 LNHNV, CDR2 YYDKDF (reference sequence). In DNA, the CDR3 is TGTGCCACCAGCAGAGATAAAGCGGGGCCCTGGGGTCAGCCCCAGCATTTT. This encodes CATSRDKAGPWGQPQHF.

The rearrangement joins TRBV27 to TRBJ1-5; D gene unclear. The CDR3 loop spans 13 amino acids. Germline-derived CDR1 and CDR2 are MNHEY and SMNVEV (reference sequence). The V and J ends lost 6 bases and 0 bases respectively, with 6 bases between them. CDR3 amino acids: CASSPSSNQPQHF. The CDR3 DNA sequence: TGTGCCAGCAGCCCGTCTAGCAATCAGCCCCAGCATTTT.

The V gene is TRBV27, the J gene TRBJ2-3; 8 bases agree with TRBD2. V lost 3 bases, J lost 2 bases, and 7 bases stayed unmatched. CDR3 length: 16 amino acids. The germline V gene has CDR1 MNHEY and CDR2 SMNVEV (reference sequence). The CDR3 nucleotides read TGTGCCAGCAGTTTCTCCGGGGGGGGGCACACAGATACGCAGTATTTT. It specifies CASSFSGGGHTDTQYF.